This TCR beta chain comes out of a study of blood T cell repertoires in COVID-19. Produced via immunoSEQ multiplex PCR; TCRdb's table is partial and in-frame only. The sample has hundreds of thousands of clones; over 70% are singletons. CDR1 and CDR2 (germline): SGHAT, FQNNGV. V lost 5 bases to trimming and J lost 0 bases, with 11 bases between them. This CDR3 spans 15 amino acids. The chain links TRBV11-2 to TRBJ1-5; D is undetermined. This TCR derives from a human donor in a cohort sampled during active COVID-19. The sequenced material came from peripheral blood. CDR3 residues: CASSPQDYSNQPQHF. The CDR3 DNA follows: TGTGCCAGCAGCCCCCAGGATTATAGCAATCAGCCCCAGCATTTT.